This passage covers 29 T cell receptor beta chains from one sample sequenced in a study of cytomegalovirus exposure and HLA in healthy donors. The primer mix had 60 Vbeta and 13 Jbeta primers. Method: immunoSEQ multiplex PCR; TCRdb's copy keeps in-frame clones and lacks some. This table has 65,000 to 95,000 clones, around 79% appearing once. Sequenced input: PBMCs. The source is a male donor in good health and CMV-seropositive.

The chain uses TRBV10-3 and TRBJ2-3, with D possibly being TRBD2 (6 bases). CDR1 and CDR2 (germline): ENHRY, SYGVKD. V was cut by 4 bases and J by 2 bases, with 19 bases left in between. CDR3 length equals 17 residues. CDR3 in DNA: TGTGCCATCAGTGGGAGCCCGGTTAGCGGACACACAGATACGCAGTATTTT. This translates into CAISGSPVSGHTDTQYF.

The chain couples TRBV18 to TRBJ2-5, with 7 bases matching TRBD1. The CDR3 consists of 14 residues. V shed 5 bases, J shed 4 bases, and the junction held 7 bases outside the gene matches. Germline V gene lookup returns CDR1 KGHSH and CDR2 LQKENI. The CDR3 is CASSSVGGGETQYF. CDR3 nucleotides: TGTGCCAGCTCATCCGTAGGGGGCGGAGAGACCCAGTACTTC.

The CDR3 spells CASSWLLAGVTDTQYF. In DNA, the CDR3 is TGTGCCAGCAGTTGGCTCCTAGCGGGAGTCACAGATACGCAGTATTTT. The chain is built from TRBV27 and TRBJ2-3; 10 bases are a match to TRBD2. The germline gives CDR1 MNHEY, CDR2 SMNVEV (reference sequence). The CDR3 is made up of 16 amino acids. V shed 4 bases, J shed 2 bases, and the junction held 6 bases outside the gene matches.

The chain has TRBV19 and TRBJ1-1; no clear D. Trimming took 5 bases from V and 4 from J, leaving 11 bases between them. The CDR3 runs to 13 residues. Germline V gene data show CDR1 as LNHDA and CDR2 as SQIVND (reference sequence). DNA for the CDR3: TGTGCCAGTAGTGAACGAGGAAGCACTGAAGCTTTCTTT. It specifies CASSERGSTEAFF.

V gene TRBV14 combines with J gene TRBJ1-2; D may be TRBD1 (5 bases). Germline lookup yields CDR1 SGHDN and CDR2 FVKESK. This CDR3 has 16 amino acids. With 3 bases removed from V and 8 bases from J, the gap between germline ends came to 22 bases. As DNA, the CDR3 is TGTGCCAGCAGCCATCTTGCGGGTCAGGGAGGGTGCGGCTACACCTTC. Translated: CASSHLAGQGGCGYTF.

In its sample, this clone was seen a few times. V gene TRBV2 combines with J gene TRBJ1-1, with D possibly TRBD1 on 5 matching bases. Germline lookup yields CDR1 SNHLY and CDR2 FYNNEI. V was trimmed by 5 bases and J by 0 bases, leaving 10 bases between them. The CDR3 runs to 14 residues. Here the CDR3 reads CASSRDYMNTEAFF. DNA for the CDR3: TGTGCCAGCAGTCGGGACTACATGAACACTGAAGCTTTCTTT.

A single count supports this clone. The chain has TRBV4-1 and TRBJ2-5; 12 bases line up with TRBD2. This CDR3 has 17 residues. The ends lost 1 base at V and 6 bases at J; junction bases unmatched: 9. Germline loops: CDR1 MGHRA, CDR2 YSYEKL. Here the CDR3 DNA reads TGCGCCAGCAGCCAAGGCCTAGCGGGGGGGCTGGTTAAGACCCAGTACTTC. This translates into CASSQGLAGGLVKTQYF.

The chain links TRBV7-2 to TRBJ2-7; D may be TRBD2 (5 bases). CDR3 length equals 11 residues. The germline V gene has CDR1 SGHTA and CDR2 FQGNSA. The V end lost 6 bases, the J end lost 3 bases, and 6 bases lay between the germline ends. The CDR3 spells CASREGYEQYF. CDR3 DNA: TGTGCCAGCAGAGAGGGCTACGAGCAGTACTTC.

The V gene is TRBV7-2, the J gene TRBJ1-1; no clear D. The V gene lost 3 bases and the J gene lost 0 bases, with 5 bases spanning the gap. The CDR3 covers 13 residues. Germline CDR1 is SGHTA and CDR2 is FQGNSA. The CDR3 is CASSFDMNTEAFF. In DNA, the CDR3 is TGTGCCAGCAGCTTCGACATGAACACTGAAGCTTTCTTT.

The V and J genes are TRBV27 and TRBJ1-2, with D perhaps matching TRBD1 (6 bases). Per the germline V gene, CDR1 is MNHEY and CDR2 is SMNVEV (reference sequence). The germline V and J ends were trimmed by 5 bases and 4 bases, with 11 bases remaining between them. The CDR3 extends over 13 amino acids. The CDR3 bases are TGTGCCAGCAGTACCCAGGGGCTCTATGGCTACACCTTC. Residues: CASSTQGLYGYTF.

CDR3 sequence (DNA): TGTGCCAGCAGTGACAGCCTGACCTCAGGGGGCCATGGCTACACCTTC. This translates into CASSDSLTSGGHGYTF. The chain links TRBV25-1 to TRBJ1-2; TRBD1 matches 8 bases. J was trimmed by 6 bases and V by 3 bases; bases with no gene match: 12. CDR1 and CDR2 (germline): MGHDK, SYGVNS. The CDR3 length is 16 residues.

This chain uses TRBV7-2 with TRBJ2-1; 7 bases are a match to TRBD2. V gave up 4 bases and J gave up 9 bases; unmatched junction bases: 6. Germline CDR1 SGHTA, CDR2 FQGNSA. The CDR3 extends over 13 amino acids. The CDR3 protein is CASSSEREGEQFF. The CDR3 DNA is TGTGCCAGCAGCTCCGAAAGGGAGGGTGAGCAGTTCTTC.

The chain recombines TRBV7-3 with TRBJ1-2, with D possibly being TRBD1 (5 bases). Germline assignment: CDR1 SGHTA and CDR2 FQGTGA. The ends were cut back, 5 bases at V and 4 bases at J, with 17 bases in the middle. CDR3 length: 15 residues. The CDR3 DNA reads TGTGCCAGCAGCCCATTCGTCGGGGACTTCTATGGCTACACCTTC. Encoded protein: CASSPFVGDFYGYTF.

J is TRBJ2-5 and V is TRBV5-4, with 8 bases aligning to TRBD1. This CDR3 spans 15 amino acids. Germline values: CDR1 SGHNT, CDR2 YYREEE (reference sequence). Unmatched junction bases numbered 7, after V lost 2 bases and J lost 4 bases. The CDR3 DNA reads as TGTGCCAGCAGCTTCGAAACAGGGGGAGGAGAGACCCAGTACTTC. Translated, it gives CASSFETGGGETQYF.

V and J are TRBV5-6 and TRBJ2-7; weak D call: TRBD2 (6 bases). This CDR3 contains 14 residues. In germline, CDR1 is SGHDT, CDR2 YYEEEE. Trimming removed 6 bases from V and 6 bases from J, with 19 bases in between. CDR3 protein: CASTLVGLVAEQYF. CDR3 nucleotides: TGTGCCAGCACCTTAGTGGGACTCGTCGCCGAGCAGTACTTC.

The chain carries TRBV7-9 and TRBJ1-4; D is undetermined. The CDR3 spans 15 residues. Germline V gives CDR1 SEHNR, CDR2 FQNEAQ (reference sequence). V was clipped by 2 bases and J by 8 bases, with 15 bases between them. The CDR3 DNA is TGTGCCAGCAGCTTAAAGGCCGGAGTGCAGGAAAAACTGTTTTTT. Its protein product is CASSLKAGVQEKLFF.

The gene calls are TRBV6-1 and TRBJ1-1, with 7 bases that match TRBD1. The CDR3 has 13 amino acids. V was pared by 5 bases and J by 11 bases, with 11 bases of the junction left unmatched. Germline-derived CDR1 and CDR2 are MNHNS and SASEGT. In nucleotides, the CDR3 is TGTGCCAGCAGTTTGACAGGGCTTTGGTATGCTTTCTTT. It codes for CASSLTGLWYAFF.

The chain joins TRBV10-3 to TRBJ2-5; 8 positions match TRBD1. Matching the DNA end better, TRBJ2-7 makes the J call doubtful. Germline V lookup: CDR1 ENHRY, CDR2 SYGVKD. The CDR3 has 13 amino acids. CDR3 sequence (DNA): TGTGCCATCAACGGACAGGGTCCCTACGAGCAGTACTTC. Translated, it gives CAINGQGPYEQYF.

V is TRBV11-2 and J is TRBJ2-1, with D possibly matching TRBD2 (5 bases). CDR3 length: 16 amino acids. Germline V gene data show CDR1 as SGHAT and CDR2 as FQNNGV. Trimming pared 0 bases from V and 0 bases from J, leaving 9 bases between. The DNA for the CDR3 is TGTGCCAGCAGCTTAGAGGCGGGCCGCTCCTACAATGAGCAGTTCTTC. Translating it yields CASSLEAGRSYNEQFF.

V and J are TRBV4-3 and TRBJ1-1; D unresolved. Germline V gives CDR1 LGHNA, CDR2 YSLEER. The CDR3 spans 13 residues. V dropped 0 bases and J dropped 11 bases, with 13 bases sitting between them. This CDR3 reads CASSQDFGGGAFF. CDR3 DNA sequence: TGCGCCAGCAGCCAAGATTTCGGAGGCGGGGCTTTCTTT.

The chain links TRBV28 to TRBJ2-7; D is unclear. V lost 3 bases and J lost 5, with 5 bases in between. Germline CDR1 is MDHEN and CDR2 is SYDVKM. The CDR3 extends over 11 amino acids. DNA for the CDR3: TGTGCCAGCAGTTTGGAGAACGAGCAGTACTTC. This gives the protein CASSLENEQYF.

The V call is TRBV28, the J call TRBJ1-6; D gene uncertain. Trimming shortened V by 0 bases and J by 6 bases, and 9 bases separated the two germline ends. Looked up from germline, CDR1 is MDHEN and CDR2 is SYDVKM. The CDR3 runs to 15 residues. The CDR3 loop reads CASSLWRGGNSPLHF. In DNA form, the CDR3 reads TGTGCCAGCAGTTTATGGAGAGGAGGTAATTCACCCCTCCACTTT.

The CDR3 is CASSGGRNSKNYGYTF. CDR3 coding DNA: TGTGCCAGCAGCGGGGGGAGGAACAGCAAAAACTATGGCTACACCTTC. The chain joins TRBV7-9 to TRBJ1-2, with D maybe TRBD1 (5 bases). V was cut by 5 bases and J by 2 bases, with 18 bases left in between. CDR1 is SEHNR and CDR2 is FQNEAQ in the germline V gene (reference sequence). This CDR3 is built from 16 residues.

The CDR3 protein is CASSRRQGSLTDTQYF. The CDR3, as DNA: TGCGCCAGCAGCAGAAGACAGGGGTCTCTGACAGATACGCAGTATTTT. The chain links TRBV4-1 to TRBJ2-3, with TRBD1 matching 8 bases. From germline, CDR1 is MGHRA and CDR2 YSYEKL. The CDR3 has 16 amino acids. V trimming: 5 bases; J trimming: 3 bases; junction bases outside the gene matches: 10.

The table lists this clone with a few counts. The CDR3 DNA follows: TGTGCCAGCAGCCCAGGACAGGGGAGAGAACAGCCCCAGCATTTT. As protein: CASSPGQGREQPQHF. V and J are TRBV7-7 and TRBJ1-5; TRBD1 aligns across 9 bases. Germline V lookup: CDR1 SSHAT, CDR2 FNYEAQ (reference sequence). V lost 5 bases, J lost 7 bases, and 9 bases stayed unmatched. The CDR3 length is 15 residues.

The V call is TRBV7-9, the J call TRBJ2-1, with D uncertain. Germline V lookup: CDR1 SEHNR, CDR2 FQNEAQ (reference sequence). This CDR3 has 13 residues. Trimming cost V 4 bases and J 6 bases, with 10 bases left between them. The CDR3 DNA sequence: TGTGCCAGCAGCTATGCCGGGTGCAATGAGCAGTTCTTC. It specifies CASSYAGCNEQFF.

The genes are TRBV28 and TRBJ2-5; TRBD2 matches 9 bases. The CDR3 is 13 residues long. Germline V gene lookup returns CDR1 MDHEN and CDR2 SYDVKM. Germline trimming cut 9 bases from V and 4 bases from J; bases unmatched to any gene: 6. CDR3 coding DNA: TGTGCCAGTATTAGCGGGGGTATAGAGACCCAGTACTTC. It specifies CASISGGIETQYF.

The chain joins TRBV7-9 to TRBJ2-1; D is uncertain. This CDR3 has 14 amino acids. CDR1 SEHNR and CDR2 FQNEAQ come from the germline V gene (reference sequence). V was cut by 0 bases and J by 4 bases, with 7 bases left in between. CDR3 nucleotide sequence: TGTGCCAGCAGCTTAGCTGTGTCTTACAATGAGCAGTTCTTC. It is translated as CASSLAVSYNEQFF.

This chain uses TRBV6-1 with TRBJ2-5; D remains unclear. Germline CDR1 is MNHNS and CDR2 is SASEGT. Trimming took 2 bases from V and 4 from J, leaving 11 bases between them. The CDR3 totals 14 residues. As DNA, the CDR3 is TGTGCCAGCAGTGAATTGCTAGTTTCAGAGACCCAGTACTTC. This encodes CASSELLVSETQYF.